This T cell receptor beta chain comes out of a study of blood T cells in healthy people across ages. Concerning this clonotype itself: With a much larger clone just one base away, this may be a read error.

Germline V gene sequence: CDR1 SGHVS, CDR2 FQNEAQ. V shed 5 bases, J shed 13 bases, and the junction held 20 bases outside the gene matches. The CDR3 runs 16 residues. A sample-barcoded 5' primer and a J-beta primer mix were used in a second PCR of roughly 7 to 12 cycles. Each CDR3 protein is one row after TCRdb ran MiXCR on the 5' RACE reads. The repertoire has 650,000 or so distinct CDR3 sequences, roughly half of them found once; the top ten carry about 14%. This clonotype originated in a woman older than 75 in good health. Sequencing used blood. The rearrangement joins TRBV7-8 to TRBJ2-1; 7 nucleotides align to TRBD2. CDR3 sequence reads: CASSLLEEAGRETQFF. CDR3 DNA sequence: TGTGCCAGCAGCCTTCTGGAAGAAGCGGGACGAGAGACCCAGTTCTTC. Full variable domain (remainder filled in from reference TRBV7-8 and TRBJ2-1): GAGVSQSPRYKVAKRGQDVALRCDPISGHVSLFWYQQALGQGPEFLTYFQNEAQLDKSGLPSDRFFAERPEGSVSTLKIQRTQQEDSAVYLCASSLLEEAGRETQFFGPGTRLTVL.